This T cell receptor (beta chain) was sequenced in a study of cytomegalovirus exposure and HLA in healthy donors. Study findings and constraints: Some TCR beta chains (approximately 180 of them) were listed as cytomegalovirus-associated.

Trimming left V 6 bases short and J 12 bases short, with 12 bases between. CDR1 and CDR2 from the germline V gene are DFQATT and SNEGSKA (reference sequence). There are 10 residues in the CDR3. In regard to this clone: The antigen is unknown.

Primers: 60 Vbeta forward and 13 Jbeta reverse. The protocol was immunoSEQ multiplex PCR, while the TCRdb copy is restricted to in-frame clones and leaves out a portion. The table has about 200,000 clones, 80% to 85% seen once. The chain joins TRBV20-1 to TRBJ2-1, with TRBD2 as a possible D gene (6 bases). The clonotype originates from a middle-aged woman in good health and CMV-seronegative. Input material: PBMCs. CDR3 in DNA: TGCAGTGCCCCGAGGAGGGGGCAGTTCTTC. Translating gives CSAPRRGQFF.